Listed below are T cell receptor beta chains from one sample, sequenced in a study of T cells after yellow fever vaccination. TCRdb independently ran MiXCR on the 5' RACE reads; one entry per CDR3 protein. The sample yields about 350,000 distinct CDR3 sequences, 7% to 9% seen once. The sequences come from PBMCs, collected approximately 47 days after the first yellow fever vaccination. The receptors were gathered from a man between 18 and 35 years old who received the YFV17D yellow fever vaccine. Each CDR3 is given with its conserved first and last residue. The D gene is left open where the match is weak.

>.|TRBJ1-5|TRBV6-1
CASSLTSRQPQHF
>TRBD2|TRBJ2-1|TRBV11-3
CASSLGKRGGVYNEQFF
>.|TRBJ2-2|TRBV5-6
CASSPRGFPGELFF
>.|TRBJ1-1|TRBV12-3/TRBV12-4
CASSAQGEAFF
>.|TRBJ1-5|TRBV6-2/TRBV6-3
CASSESVQPQHF
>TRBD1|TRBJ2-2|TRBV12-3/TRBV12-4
CASKRTGGDTGELFF
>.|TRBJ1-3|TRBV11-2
CASSLDQVLSGNTIYF
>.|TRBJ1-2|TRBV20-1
CSARDWDGVYGYTF
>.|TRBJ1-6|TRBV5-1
CASTESGPGYSPLHF
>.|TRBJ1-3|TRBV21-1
CASSKRGTSKGLAGNTIYF
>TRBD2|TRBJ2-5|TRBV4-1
CASSPLSGGSRETQYF
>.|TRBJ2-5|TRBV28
CASSFIGTHGRETQYF
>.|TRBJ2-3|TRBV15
CATSRGEGEGADTQYF
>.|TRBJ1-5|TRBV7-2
CASSFYEGNQPQHF
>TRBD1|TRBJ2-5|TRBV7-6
CASSRPRGQGVYQETQYF
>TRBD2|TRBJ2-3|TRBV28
CASSLLGRETDTQYF
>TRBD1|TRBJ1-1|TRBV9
CASSSHRGLTEAFF
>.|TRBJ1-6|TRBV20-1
CSADGRSTYSPLHF
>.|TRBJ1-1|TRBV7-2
CASSLPIRTLRAFF
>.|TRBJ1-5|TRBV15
CATSRDVNQPQHF
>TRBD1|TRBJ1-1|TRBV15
CATSLEPGQGNTEAFF
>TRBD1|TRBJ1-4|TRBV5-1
CASSPTTGGSEKLFF
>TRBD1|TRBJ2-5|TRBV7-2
CASSLFGTEEETQYF
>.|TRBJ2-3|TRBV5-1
CASSFDTDTQYF
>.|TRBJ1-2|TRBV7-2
CASSLQIEYGYTF
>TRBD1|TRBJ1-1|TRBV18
CASSPRQGKNTEAFF
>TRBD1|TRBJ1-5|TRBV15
CATQRQGIKNQRQHF
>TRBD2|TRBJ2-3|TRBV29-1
CSVGGALLAGGPDTQYF
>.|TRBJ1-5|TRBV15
CATSRDWALGQPQHF
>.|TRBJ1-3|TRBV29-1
CSVRTGADSGNTIYF
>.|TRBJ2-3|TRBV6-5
CASSYELASTDTQYF
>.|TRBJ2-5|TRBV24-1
CATSDAGIQETQYF
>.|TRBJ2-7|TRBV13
CASSLFETSYEQYF
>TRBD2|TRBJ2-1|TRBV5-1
CASKPGTSAYNEQFF
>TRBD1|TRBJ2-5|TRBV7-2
CASRAGQAQGETQYF